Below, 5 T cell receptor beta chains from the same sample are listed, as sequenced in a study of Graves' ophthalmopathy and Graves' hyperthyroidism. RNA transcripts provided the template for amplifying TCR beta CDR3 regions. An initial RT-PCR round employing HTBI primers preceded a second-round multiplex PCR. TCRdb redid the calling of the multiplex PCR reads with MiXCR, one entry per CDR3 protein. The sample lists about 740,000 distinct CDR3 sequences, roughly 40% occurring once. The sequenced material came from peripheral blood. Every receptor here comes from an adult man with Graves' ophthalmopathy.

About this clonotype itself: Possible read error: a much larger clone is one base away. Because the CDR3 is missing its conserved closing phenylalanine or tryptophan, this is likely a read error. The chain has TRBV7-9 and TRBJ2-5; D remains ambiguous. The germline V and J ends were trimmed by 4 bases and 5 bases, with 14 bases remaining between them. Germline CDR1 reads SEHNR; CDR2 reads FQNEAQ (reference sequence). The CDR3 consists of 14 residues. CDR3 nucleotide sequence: TGTGCCAGCAGCTCTTCGCTTCAGGTGGAGACCCAGTACGTC. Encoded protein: CASSSSLQVETQYV.

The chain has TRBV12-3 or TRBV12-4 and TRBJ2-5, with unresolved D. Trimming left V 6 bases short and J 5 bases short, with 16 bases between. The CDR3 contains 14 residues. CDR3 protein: CASSTRIALETQYF. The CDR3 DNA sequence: TGTGCCAGCAGCACCCGGATCGCTCTTGAGACCCAGTACTTC.

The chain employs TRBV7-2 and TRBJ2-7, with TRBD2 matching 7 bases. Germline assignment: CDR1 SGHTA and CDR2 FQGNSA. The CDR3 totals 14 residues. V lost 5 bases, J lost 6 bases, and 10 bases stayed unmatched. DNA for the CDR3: TGTGCCAGCAGCCACGGACTAGTTAGGGCCGAGCAGTACTTC. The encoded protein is CASSHGLVRAEQYF.

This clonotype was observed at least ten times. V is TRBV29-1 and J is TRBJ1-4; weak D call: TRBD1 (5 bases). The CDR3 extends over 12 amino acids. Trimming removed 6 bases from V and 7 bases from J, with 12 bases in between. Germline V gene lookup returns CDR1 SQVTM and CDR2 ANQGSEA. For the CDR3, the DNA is TGCAGCGTGGCCAGGGAGGGTGAAAAACTGTTTTTT. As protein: CSVAREGEKLFF. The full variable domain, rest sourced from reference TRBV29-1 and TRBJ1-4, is SAVISQKPSRDICQRGTSLTIQCQVDSQVTMMFWYRQQPGQSLTLIATANQGSEATYESGFVIDKFPISRPNLTFSTLTVSNMSPEDSSIYLCSVAREGEKLFFGSGTQLSVL.

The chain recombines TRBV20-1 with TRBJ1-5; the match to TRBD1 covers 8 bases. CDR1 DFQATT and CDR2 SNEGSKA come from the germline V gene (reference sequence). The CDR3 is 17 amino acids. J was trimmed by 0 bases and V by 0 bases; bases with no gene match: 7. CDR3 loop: CSARDGTGLNSNQPQHF. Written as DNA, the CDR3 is TGCAGTGCTAGAGATGGGACAGGCCTAAATAGCAATCAGCCCCAGCATTTT.